This T cell receptor beta chain was profiled in a study of blood T cell repertoires in COVID-19. Study summary: PBMCs, B-cell-depleted T cells, or T cells were the source of the cDNA or gDNA that made up the material.

The CDR3 is made up of 15 amino acids. V lost 0 bases, J lost 7 bases, and 13 bases lay in between. Per the germline V gene, CDR1 is LGHNA and CDR2 is YNFKEQ. Assay used: immunoSEQ multiplex PCR; TCRdb lists only in-frame clones, some missing. The table has approximately 140,000 clones, 84% seen once. Those enrolled, adults aged roughly 18 to 100 years, came from about 24 US areas. The J gene is TRBJ1-5, the V gene TRBV4-2, with D perhaps TRBD1 (6 bases). Sequencing used PBMCs or T cells enriched from blood (not recorded which). The clonotype comes from a woman between 45 and 60 years old with acute COVID-19. CDR3 nucleotides: TGTGCCAGCAGCCAAGATCTAGGACAGACGCAGCCCCAGCATTTT. It codes for CASSQDLGQTQPQHF.